The sequence of this TCR beta chain was determined in a study of identical twins. Study-wide findings and caveats: Sharing of beta out-of-frame sequences by twins showed a weaker excess. Whereas memory repertoires showed no such difference, abundant cord blood beta clonotypes carried fewer insertions. Some out-of-frame alpha sequences were shared by twins, and these showed excess low generation probability.

A word on this clonotype: Antigen: not known.

One entry per CDR3 protein results from TCRdb running MiXCR on the 5' RACE reads. The table records 1,800,000 or so distinct CDR3 sequences, 25% to 35% of them present only once. V was clipped by 0 bases and J by 8 bases; unmatched bases: 15. Germline CDR1 MNHNS, CDR2 SASEGT. The CDR3 sequence is 18 residues long. This receptor was obtained from a newborn girl in good health. The sequenced sample was cord blood. V is TRBV6-1 and J is TRBJ1-4, with 7 nucleotides matching TRBD1. The CDR3 region has the DNA TGTGCCAGCAGTGAAGCAAGACAGGGAGGGACCCGGAGGGAAAAACTGTTTTTT. Protein product: CASSEARQGGTRREKLFF.